The 8 T cell receptor beta chains listed next were all sequenced from one sample in a study of Ad26.COV2.S vaccination and SARS-CoV-2 variants. Treatment given: approximately 18 received Ad26.COV2.S at low or high dose, single or two shots; about 5 received placebo; per-sample allocation not given. Sample collection was performed on day 63 after the first vaccine or placebo injection. Clones were read by immunoSEQ multiplex PCR, and TCRdb kept only the in-frame ones, dropping some. The sample has roughly 500,000 clones; roughly nine tenths are singletons. The specimen was peripheral blood, collected in a trial of Ad26.COV2.S vaccine versus placebo. Receptor source: a person between 18 and 60 years old who received the Ad26.COV2.S COVID-19 vaccine or a placebo.

V and J are TRBV10-3 and TRBJ1-1; tentative D call: TRBD1 (5 bases). V lost 0 bases, J lost 4 bases, and 15 bases lay in between. The CDR3 spans 16 residues. CDR1 ENHRY and CDR2 SYGVKD come from the germline V gene. CDR3 bases: TGTGCCATCAGTGAGTCGAAACTAGGGGCTGGCACTGAAGCTTTCTTT. This codes for CAISESKLGAGTEAFF.

The table lists this clone with a count of one. The rearrangement uses TRBV7-2 and TRBJ2-5; weak D call: TRBD1 (5 bases). This CDR3 is 14 amino acids long. Germline V CDR1 and CDR2: SGHTA, FQGNSA. The germline V and J ends were trimmed by 2 bases and 5 bases, with 12 bases remaining between them. The CDR3 is CASSLRQGWETQYF. The CDR3 nucleotides read TGTGCCAGCAGCTTAAGGCAGGGTTGGGAGACCCAGTACTTC.

The gene calls are TRBV11-3 and TRBJ2-1; 9 nucleotides line up with TRBD2. V was pared by 4 bases and J by 0 bases, with 13 bases of the junction left unmatched. This CDR3 has 19 amino acids. Germline V gene sequence: CDR1 SGHNT, CDR2 YENEEA. The CDR3 DNA reads as TGTGCCAGCAGCTCAGGGGAGCGGGAGGCGCCAAGCTCCTACAATGAGCAGTTCTTC. It specifies CASSSGEREAPSSYNEQFF.

The V gene is TRBV4-2, the J gene TRBJ1-6; TRBD1 is a possible D gene (5 bases). The germline gives CDR1 LGHNA, CDR2 YNFKEQ. The CDR3 is made up of 16 amino acids. V was clipped by 0 bases and J by 3 bases, with 9 bases between them. The CDR3 spells CASSQERQNYNSPLHF. In DNA, the CDR3 is TGTGCCAGCAGCCAAGAGCGACAGAACTATAATTCACCCCTCCACTTT.

The chain carries TRBV24-1 and TRBJ2-3, with TRBD1 as a possible D gene (5 bases). CDR3 length equals 14 residues. V was shortened by 9 bases and J by 4 bases, with 16 bases between the two germline ends. Germline V CDR1 and CDR2: KGHDR, SFDVKD. CDR3 coding DNA: TGTGCCACCTCCAGGGCAGGGTGGTCAGATACGCAGTATTTT. Amino acids: CATSRAGWSDTQYF.

This rearrangement joins TRBV5-8 to TRBJ2-1; the D call may be TRBD1 or TRBD2 (6 bases each). Germline CDR1 is SGHTS and CDR2 is YDEGEE. V gave up 6 bases and J gave up 8 bases, with 24 bases separating them. This CDR3 has 16 amino acids. CDR3 DNA sequence: TGTGCCAGCATGGCGTCTGGGGGGACACGTATCCATGAGCAGTTCTTC. Amino acid sequence: CASMASGGTRIHEQFF.

A single count supports this clone. The gene calls are TRBV5-1 and TRBJ1-1, with D possibly matching TRBD1 (5 bases). The V and J ends lost 0 bases and 6 bases respectively, with 12 bases between them. The CDR3 has 14 residues. Per the germline V gene, CDR1 is SGHRS and CDR2 is YFSETQ. The CDR3, as DNA: TGCGCCAGCAGCTTGGTTCGGGGGGAGGCTGAAGCTTTCTTT. It specifies CASSLVRGEAEAFF.

The gene calls are TRBV3-1 (or the pseudogene TRBV3-2) and TRBJ1-1; a weak D match, TRBD1 (6 bases). V shed 0 bases and J shed 7 bases, with 12 bases lying between them. Germline values: CDR1 LGHDT, CDR2 YNNKEL (reference sequence). The length of the CDR3 is 14 residues. DNA for the CDR3: TGTGCCAGCAGCCAAGAGGGGGCGCAGAGTGAAGCTTTCTTT. Translated: CASSQEGAQSEAFF.